This T cell receptor beta chain was recovered during a study of blood T cell repertoires in COVID-19. Study background: Sources were T cells, B-cell-depleted T cells, or PBMCs; the material itself was cDNA or gDNA.

Assay: immunoSEQ multiplex PCR; the TCRdb copy retains only in-frame clones and omits some. Here the sample spans fewer than 300,000 clones, around 90% being singletons. The study recruited people aged roughly 18 to 100 years across approximately 24 US areas. V lost 2 bases and J lost 4; bases outside the gene matches: 4. Germline V gives CDR1 ENHRY, CDR2 SYGVKD. The CDR3 loop spans 14 amino acids. This chain uses TRBV10-3 with TRBJ1-1, with 7 bases lining up with TRBD1. This clonotype was obtained from a woman between 25 and 40 years old who had recovered from COVID-19. The source material was PBMCs or T cells enriched from blood (not recorded which). CDR3 bases: TGTGCCATCAGTGAGAACAGGGGAAGCACTGAAGCTTTCTTT. Its protein is CAISENRGSTEAFF.